This TCR beta chain derives from a study of control samples from healthy donors and cancer patients. The assay was immunoSEQ multiplex PCR, and TCRdb's table has in-frame clones only and misses some. The sample comprises about 40,000 clones, approximately 90% of which are singletons, and roughly 3.5% rests with the top ten. With 0 bases removed from V and 8 bases from J, the gap between germline ends came to 13 bases. Germline V gene lookup returns CDR1 LGHDT and CDR2 YNNKEL (reference sequence). The CDR3 has 15 residues. This sequence was found in a woman aged 45-59 years in good health. The sequencing sample was made of blood. V gene TRBV3-1 (or the pseudogene TRBV3-2) combines with J gene TRBJ1-4; maybe TRBD1 (5 bases). CDR3 sequence reads: CASSQEGGGTEKLFF. The CDR3 DNA sequence: TGTGCCAGCAGCCAAGAGGGCGGGGGAACAGAAAAACTGTTTTTT.